This record covers a single T cell receptor beta chain. Its antigen is as yet unknown. The data were obtained in a study of brain metastases from non-small cell lung cancer. Overall study findings and caveats: T-cell clones appeared expanded in 55% to 65% of brain metastases relative to matched primary tumors. Paired brain metastases and primary tumors largely shared TCR repertoires. Compared with primary tumors, brain metastases showed less T-cell infiltration.

Data came from immunoSEQ multiplex PCR; TCRdb stores just in-frame clones and leaves some out. The table includes about 690 clones, around 90% detected once. Germline CDR1 and CDR2: SEHNR and FQNEAQ (reference sequence). The CDR3 sequence is 14 residues long. V trimming: 6 bases; J trimming: 5 bases; junction bases outside the gene matches: 4. The TCR was taken from a donor aged 40 or over with non-small cell lung cancer. V and J are TRBV7-9 and TRBJ2-1, with TRBD1 identical over 10 bases. Sequencing was carried out using tissue from a brain metastasis. The CDR3 here is CASSGQGENNEQFF. In nucleotides, the CDR3 is TGTGCCAGCAGTGGACAGGGGGAGAACAATGAGCAGTTCTTC.